This is a list of T cell receptor beta chains from one sample in a study of CD8+ T cells in alopecia areata. The method was immunoSEQ multiplex PCR; TCRdb's version includes in-frame clones alone and lacks a portion of them. Of 200,000 to 250,000 clones listed, about two thirds are singletons. The sequenced sample was CD4+ T cells sorted from blood, obtained at week 0. The receptor set was obtained from a human donor with alopecia areata. Each CDR3 is given with its conserved first and last residue. The D gene is left open where the match is weak. For some rows the clone size is stated as once, few or many, or as a class when expanded; others skip it.

v_gene: TRBV4-3
d_gene: -
abundance: once
len: 15
j_gene: TRBJ1-5
CDR3nt: TGCGCCAGCAGCCAAGATCGATACCACATAGGAGCCCAGCATTTT
CDR3aa: CASSQDRYHIGAQHF

v_gene: TRBV12-5
d_gene: -
abundance: few
len: 11
j_gene: TRBJ1-3
CDR3nt: TGTGCTAGTGGTTCGGGACAAGCCATATATTTT
CDR3aa: CASGSGQAIYF

v_gene: TRBV30
d_gene: TRBD1
abundance: -
len: 16
j_gene: TRBJ2-4
CDR3nt: TGTGCCTACGAGCCCGGGACAGGACTAGCCAAAAACATTCAGTACTTC
CDR3aa: CAYEPGTGLAKNIQYF

v_gene: TRBV7-2
d_gene: -
abundance: -
len: 13
j_gene: TRBJ2-7
CDR3nt: TGTGCCAGCAGCCCGACTAGTCCCTACGAGCAGTACTTC
CDR3aa: CASSPTSPYEQYF

v_gene: TRBV29-1
d_gene: TRBD1
abundance: -
len: 15
j_gene: TRBJ2-7
CDR3nt: TGCAGCGTTTTCGGGACAGCCACTTACTCCTACGAGCAGTACTTC
CDR3aa: CSVFGTATYSYEQYF

v_gene: TRBV30
d_gene: TRBD1
abundance: -
len: 15
j_gene: TRBJ2-3
CDR3nt: TGTGCCTGCCGGGGACAGGGACTTTCCACAGATACGCAGTATTTT
CDR3aa: CACRGQGLSTDTQYF

v_gene: TRBV5-6
d_gene: -
abundance: once
len: 14
j_gene: TRBJ1-2
CDR3nt: TGTGCCAGCAGCGTCAGAGTAGCTAACTATGGCTACACCTTC
CDR3aa: CASSVRVANYGYTF

v_gene: TRBV29-1
d_gene: TRBD2
abundance: few
len: 12
j_gene: TRBJ2-5
CDR3nt: TGCAGCGCCGGTGCGGGGGGAGAGACCCAGTACTTC
CDR3aa: CSAGAGGETQYF

v_gene: TRBV30
d_gene: -
abundance: -
len: 15
j_gene: TRBJ2-1
CDR3nt: TGTGCCTGGAGTCTAAAATTGCTAGATTACAATGAGCAGTTCTTC
CDR3aa: CAWSLKLLDYNEQFF

v_gene: TRBV30
d_gene: -
abundance: -
len: 13
j_gene: TRBJ2-2
CDR3nt: TGTGCCTGGAGTGCCCTGGGGGGCGGGGAGCTGTTTTTT
CDR3aa: CAWSALGGGELFF

v_gene: TRBV29-1
d_gene: -
abundance: few
len: 15
j_gene: TRBJ1-3
CDR3nt: TGCAGCGCCCTCCGGGATGGGGGAATAGGAAACACCATATATTTT
CDR3aa: CSALRDGGIGNTIYF

v_gene: TRBV9
d_gene: -
abundance: -
len: 14
j_gene: TRBJ2-5
CDR3nt: TGTGCCAGCAGCGTAGGCGGGTGGCAAGAGACCCAGTACTTC
CDR3aa: CASSVGGWQETQYF

v_gene: TRBV30
d_gene: -
abundance: -
len: 13
j_gene: TRBJ2-7
CDR3nt: TGTGCCTGGACCCTCCGGGACACATACGAGCAGTACTTC
CDR3aa: CAWTLRDTYEQYF

v_gene: TRBV7-9
d_gene: -
abundance: -
len: 14
j_gene: TRBJ1-2
CDR3nt: TGTGCCAGCAGCCCTCCCGAGACTAACTATGGCTACACCTTC
CDR3aa: CASSPPETNYGYTF

v_gene: TRBV4-2
d_gene: -
abundance: once
len: 13
j_gene: TRBJ1-2
CDR3nt: TGTGCCAGCAGCCCCGACAGCATATATGGCTACACCTTC
CDR3aa: CASSPDSIYGYTF

v_gene: TRBV30
d_gene: -
abundance: -
len: 13
j_gene: TRBJ1-2
CDR3nt: TGTGCTTTCCGGGGACAAGCACCCTATGGCTACACCTTC
CDR3aa: CAFRGQAPYGYTF

v_gene: TRBV5-4
d_gene: -
abundance: few
len: 14
j_gene: TRBJ2-3
CDR3nt: TGTGCCAGCAGTAGACAGGGACTCCTGGATACGCAGTATTTT
CDR3aa: CASSRQGLLDTQYF

v_gene: TRBV7-2
d_gene: TRBD1
abundance: -
len: 14
j_gene: TRBJ2-5
CDR3nt: TGTGCCAGCCTCAGGGGGCGAGGCCAAGAGACCCAGTACTTC
CDR3aa: CASLRGRGQETQYF

v_gene: TRBV7-8
d_gene: -
abundance: few
len: 15
j_gene: TRBJ1-1
CDR3nt: TGTGCCAGCAGCCCAGGGCCGACGGTTTCGGTTTACGCTTTCTTT
CDR3aa: CASSPGPTVSVYAFF

v_gene: TRBV6-5
d_gene: -
abundance: -
len: 13
j_gene: TRBJ2-3
CDR3nt: TGTGCCAGCAGTCCAGGGGGCACAGATACGCAGTATTTT
CDR3aa: CASSPGGTDTQYF

v_gene: TRBV29-1
d_gene: TRBD1
abundance: -
len: 11
j_gene: TRBJ1-2
CDR3nt: TGCAGCGTTGTATTCGGGACAGCGTCCACCTTC
CDR3aa: CSVVFGTASTF

v_gene: TRBV7-2
d_gene: -
abundance: few
len: 15
j_gene: TRBJ2-7
CDR3nt: TGTGCCAGCAGCTTTAGGCGAGATGCGTCCTACGAGCAGTACTTC
CDR3aa: CASSFRRDASYEQYF

v_gene: TRBV5-4
d_gene: -
abundance: -
len: 13
j_gene: TRBJ1-2
CDR3nt: TGTGCCAGCAGCGTCGACGGAAACTATGGCTACACCTTC
CDR3aa: CASSVDGNYGYTF

v_gene: TRBV5-1
d_gene: -
abundance: -
len: 14
j_gene: TRBJ2-6
CDR3nt: TGCGCCAGCAGCTTGATCTCTGGGGCCAACGTCCTGACTTTC
CDR3aa: CASSLISGANVLTF

v_gene: TRBV5-4
d_gene: -
abundance: -
len: 15
j_gene: TRBJ2-3
CDR3nt: TGTGCCAGCAGCTTGGGTCTGACGGACACAGATACGCAGTATTTT
CDR3aa: CASSLGLTDTDTQYF

v_gene: TRBV7-2
d_gene: -
abundance: -
len: 11
j_gene: TRBJ2-3
CDR3nt: TGTGCCAGCAGTGTCGGTAATACGCAGTATTTT
CDR3aa: CASSVGNTQYF

v_gene: TRBV9
d_gene: -
abundance: -
len: 16
j_gene: TRBJ1-3
CDR3nt: TGTGCCAGCAGCGTGGACAGTCTACCTTCTGGAAACACCATATATTTT
CDR3aa: CASSVDSLPSGNTIYF

v_gene: TRBV29-1
d_gene: -
abundance: -
len: 15
j_gene: TRBJ2-5
CDR3nt: TGCAGCGTTGAACGCTCTTTGGGGTCCCAAGAGACCCAGTACTTC
CDR3aa: CSVERSLGSQETQYF

v_gene: TRBV29-1
d_gene: -
abundance: -
len: 12
j_gene: TRBJ2-5
CDR3nt: TGCAGCGTCCAAGGATCGGCGGAGACCCAGTACTTC
CDR3aa: CSVQGSAETQYF

v_gene: TRBV29-1
d_gene: -
abundance: -
len: 14
j_gene: TRBJ1-1
CDR3nt: TGCAGCGTTGAAAGAACAGCGATGAACACTGAAGCTTTCTTT
CDR3aa: CSVERTAMNTEAFF

v_gene: TRBV9
d_gene: -
abundance: few
len: 15
j_gene: TRBJ1-3
CDR3nt: TGTGCCAGCAGCGTAGCCCCGGACTCTGGAAACACCATATATTTT
CDR3aa: CASSVAPDSGNTIYF

v_gene: TRBV4-3
d_gene: -
abundance: -
len: 14
j_gene: TRBJ2-2
CDR3nt: TGCGCCAGCAGCCAGTTGACAGTCACCGGGGAGCTGTTTTTT
CDR3aa: CASSQLTVTGELFF

v_gene: TRBV7-9
d_gene: -
abundance: -
len: 14
j_gene: TRBJ1-2
CDR3nt: TGTGCCAGCAGCCCAGCGCTAGAAGATTATGGCTACACCTTC
CDR3aa: CASSPALEDYGYTF

v_gene: TRBV23-1
d_gene: TRBD1
abundance: -
len: 17
j_gene: TRBJ2-7
CDR3nt: TGCGCCAGCCGTCATCCGGGGGGACAGGGGACAACCTACGAGCAGTACTTC
CDR3aa: CASRHPGGQGTTYEQYF

v_gene: TRBV27
d_gene: -
abundance: -
len: 10
j_gene: TRBJ1-6
CDR3nt: TGTGCCAGCAGTCAACGGCCCCTCCACTTT
CDR3aa: CASSQRPLHF

v_gene: TRBV6-5
d_gene: -
abundance: -
len: 13
j_gene: TRBJ2-1
CDR3nt: -
CDR3aa: CASSPRRAGEQFF

v_gene: TRBV7-9
d_gene: -
abundance: -
len: 14
j_gene: TRBJ2-2
CDR3nt: TGTGCCAGCGGGCAGGCCACCTCCACCGGGGAGCTGTTTTTT
CDR3aa: CASGQATSTGELFF

v_gene: TRBV5-1
d_gene: TRBD1
abundance: -
len: 15
j_gene: TRBJ2-7
CDR3nt: TGCGCCAGCAGCCCAACAGGGGGTGGTCCCTACGAGCAGTACTTC
CDR3aa: CASSPTGGGPYEQYF

v_gene: TRBV29-1
d_gene: TRBD1
abundance: -
len: 15
j_gene: TRBJ1-1
CDR3nt: TGCAGCCTCGGGACCGCACAGGGGGCAGGCACTGAAGCTTTCTTT
CDR3aa: CSLGTAQGAGTEAFF

v_gene: TRBV30
d_gene: -
abundance: -
len: 13
j_gene: TRBJ1-2
CDR3nt: TGTGCCTGGGCGGAGAGGGCATGGGATGGCTACACCTTC
CDR3aa: CAWAERAWDGYTF

v_gene: TRBV14
d_gene: -
abundance: few
len: 16
j_gene: TRBJ1-4
CDR3nt: TGTGCCAGCAGCCAAGATCTTCTCAGGGGCGGTGAAAAACTGTTTTTT
CDR3aa: CASSQDLLRGGEKLFF

v_gene: TRBV29-1
d_gene: TRBD2
abundance: -
len: 15
j_gene: TRBJ2-1
CDR3nt: TGCAGCGTTGGACCCCTGCGCGGGGGGGCCGGTGAGCAGTTCTTC
CDR3aa: CSVGPLRGGAGEQFF

v_gene: TRBV11-2
d_gene: TRBD1
abundance: -
len: 15
j_gene: TRBJ1-5
CDR3nt: TGTGCCAGCAGCTTAGCGTCAGGGGGAGGTCAGCCCCAGCATTTT
CDR3aa: CASSLASGGGQPQHF